These 27 T cell receptor beta chains were sequenced from one sample in a study of blood T cells in healthy people across ages. A second about 7 to 11 cycle PCR used barcoded and J-beta primers. TCRdb re-called the 5' RACE reads with MiXCR, one entry per CDR3 protein. The table includes some 640,000 distinct CDR3 sequences, over 45% detected once. The source material was blood. The receptors come from a woman aged 55-69 years in good health.

Worth noting for this clonotype: A junction boundary mismatches the germline segment, possibly from a read error. Here the CDR3 DNA reads TGCGCCGGCAGCTCTAGCGGGAGCTTATCAGATACGCAGTATTTT. Translating gives CAGSSSGSLSDTQYF. The V call is TRBV5-1, the J call TRBJ2-3; 10 nucleotides line up with TRBD2. Germline assignment: CDR1 SGHRS and CDR2 YFSETQ. The CDR3 length is 15 residues.

This clonotype was counted only a few times. This chain uses TRBV12-3 or TRBV12-4 with TRBJ2-7; TRBD2 matches at 8 bases. The V and J ends lost 2 bases and 2 bases, in that order; junction bases with no gene match: 5. The CDR3 length is 15 residues. This CDR3 is CASSLSGSGAYEQYF. CDR3 sequence (DNA): TGTGCCAGCAGTTTAAGCGGGAGTGGGGCCTACGAGCAGTACTTC.

This chain uses TRBV7-3 with TRBJ1-6; no clear D gene. Per germline, CDR1 SGHTA and CDR2 FQGTGA. The V end lost 2 bases, the J end lost 7 bases, and 9 bases lay between the germline ends. CDR3 length: 14 amino acids. The CDR3 DNA reads TGTGCCAGCAGCTTAGTAGCTTCGAATTCACCCCTCCACTTT. The encoded protein is CASSLVASNSPLHF. Variable domain in full (rest from reference TRBV7-3 and TRBJ1-6): GAGVSQTPSNKVTEKGKYVELRCDPISGHTALYWYRQSLGQGPEFLIYFQGTGAADDSGLPNDRFFAVRPEGSVSTLKIQRTERGDSAVYLCASSLVASNSPLHFGNGTRLTVT.

The chain carries TRBV6-1 and TRBJ1-2, with D hard to call. In germline, CDR1 is MNHNS, CDR2 SASEGT. The CDR3 is 13 amino acids. Trimming left V 1 base short and J 8 bases short, with 11 bases between. CDR3 nucleotide sequence: TGTGCCAGCAGTGAAGATGGGAATTGGGGCTACACCTTC. This encodes CASSEDGNWGYTF.

The chain recombines TRBV7-3 with TRBJ2-4; TRBD2 aligns across 9 bases. The germline gives CDR1 SGHTA, CDR2 FQGTGA. V lost 5 bases and J lost 13; bases outside the gene matches: 9. This CDR3 contains 13 residues. DNA for the CDR3: TGTGCCAGCAGCACCGGGACTAGCACACAGCAGTACTTC. Protein sequence: CASSTGTSTQQYF. The full variable domain, its missing parts supplied by reference TRBV7-3 and TRBJ2-4, is GAGVSQTPSNKVTEKGKYVELRCDPISGHTALYWYRQSLGQGPEFLIYFQGTGAADDSGLPNDRFFAVRPEGSVSTLKIQRTERGDSAVYLCASSTGTSTQQYFGAGTRLSVL.

The rearrangement uses TRBV5-1 and TRBJ2-3; perhaps TRBD2 as D (5 bases). This CDR3 comprises 15 residues. Deletions cut 2 bases from V and 2 bases from J, with 12 bases between. Germline V CDR1 and CDR2: SGHRS, YFSETQ. CDR3 in amino acids: CASSLETGFTDTQYF. The CDR3 DNA is TGCGCCAGCAGCTTAGAGACGGGGTTCACAGATACGCAGTATTTT. Full variable domain (rest looked up from reference TRBV5-1 and TRBJ2-3): KAGVTQTPRYLIKTRGQQVTLSCSPISGHRSVSWYQQTPGQGLQFLFEYFSETQRNKGNFPGRFSGRQFSNSRSEMNVSTLELGDSALYLCASSLETGFTDTQYFGPGTRLTVL.

The chain joins TRBV6-2 or TRBV6-3 to TRBJ2-1, with 8 bases fitting TRBD2. CDR1 MNHEY and CDR2 SVGEGT come from the germline V gene. This CDR3 region has 15 residues. J was trimmed by 7 bases and V by 8 bases; bases with no gene match: 13. Here the CDR3 DNA reads TGTGCCAGCCTCCGGGAGGGCCTATTAACGAATGAGCAGTTCTTC. It specifies CASLREGLLTNEQFF.

The chain combines TRBV28 with TRBJ2-5, with 7 bases matching TRBD1. The J call may be mistaken, given a closer DNA end match to TRBJ2-7. The CDR3 spans 14 residues. Germline V gene sequence: CDR1 MDHEN, CDR2 SYDVKM. CDR3 loop: CASNRQGRSYEQYF. The CDR3 DNA follows: TGTGCCAGCAATCGACAGGGACGGTCCTACGAGCAGTACTTC.

V usage is TRBV20-1 and J usage is TRBJ1-4, with TRBD1 as a possible D gene (6 bases). Trimming removed 1 base at V and 6 bases at J, with 12 bases between. There are 14 residues in the CDR3. Germline lookup yields CDR1 DFQATT and CDR2 SNEGSKA (reference sequence). CDR3 sequence reads: CSARGGAGDEKLFF. CDR3 bases: TGCAGTGCTAGAGGTGGGGCAGGGGATGAAAAACTGTTTTTT.

This sequence joins TRBV5-1 and TRBJ2-1, with D possibly TRBD1 on 7 matching bases. CDR1 is SGHRS, CDR2 YFSETQ, per germline. This CDR3 has 15 amino acids. With 4 bases removed from V and 6 bases from J, the gap between germline ends came to 17 bases. Written as DNA, the CDR3 is TGCGCCAGCAGCCTGGGACAGCCGGGGGTCAATGAGCAGTTCTTC. Residues: CASSLGQPGVNEQFF.

The rearrangement links TRBV5-1 to TRBJ2-1; 11 bases line up with TRBD2. The CDR3 loop spans 14 amino acids. With 7 bases clipped from V and 12 bases from J, the junction kept 12 bases outside the gene matches. CDR1 and CDR2 (germline): SGHRS, YFSETQ. This CDR3 is CASGQLAGDLGQFF. The CDR3 coding sequence is TGCGCCAGCGGACAACTAGCGGGAGATTTAGGGCAGTTCTTC.

The chain is built from TRBV3-1 and TRBJ1-1; D not certain. CDR3 size: 13 residues. Germline V gives CDR1 LGHDT, CDR2 YNNKEL (reference sequence). The V gene lost 1 base and the J gene lost 2 bases, with 5 bases spanning the gap. The CDR3, as DNA: TGTGCCAGCAGCCAAGTAATTAACACTGAAGCTTTCTTT. Its translation: CASSQVINTEAFF. Based on the CDR3 plus reference TRBV3-1 and TRBJ1-1, the full variable domain is DTAVSQTPKYLVTQMGNDKSIKCEQNLGHDTMYWYKQDSKKFLKIMFSYNNKELIINETVPNRFSPKSPDKAHLNLHINSLELGDSAVYFCASSQVINTEAFFGQGTRLTVV.

The V and J genes are TRBV2 and TRBJ2-7, with TRBD2 matching 13 bases. The CDR3 runs 17 residues. Trimming removed 6 bases from V and 6 bases from J; junction bases left unmatched: 14. Looked up from germline, CDR1 is SNHLY and CDR2 is FYNNEI. CDR3 in amino acids: CASSLSGLAGTMREQYF. CDR3 DNA sequence: TGTGCCAGCAGCCTTTCGGGACTAGCGGGAACAATGCGCGAGCAGTACTTC.

This clonotype was recorded only once. This chain links TRBV20-1 with TRBJ1-5; TRBD1 matches 7 bases. The length of the CDR3 is 15 residues. CDR1 is DFQATT, CDR2 SNEGSKA, per germline (reference sequence). V gave up 7 bases and J gave up 0 bases; unmatched junction bases: 9. CDR3: CSGLLGGNSNQPQHF. As DNA, the CDR3 is TGCAGTGGCCTGTTAGGGGGCAATAGCAATCAGCCCCAGCATTTT.

The V and J genes are TRBV6-5 and TRBJ2-6; D is ambiguous. Per germline, CDR1 MNHEY and CDR2 SVGAGI. Between the trimmed V and J ends, which lost 6 bases and 0 bases, there was a span of 9 bases. This CDR3 region has 15 residues. CDR3 sequence: CASRPMNSGANVLTF. The CDR3 nucleotides read TGTGCCAGCAGGCCGATGAACTCTGGGGCCAACGTCCTGACTTTC.

The V gene is TRBV27, the J gene TRBJ2-7, with D possibly being TRBD1 or TRBD2 (6 bases each). Trimming cost V 5 bases and J 6 bases, with 23 bases left between them. Germline CDR1 MNHEY, CDR2 SMNVEV (reference sequence). The CDR3 totals 16 residues. The DNA of the CDR3 is TGTGCCAGCAGTCCCGACACCACGGGGGCGGTGGGCGAGCAGTACTTC. It translates to CASSPDTTGAVGEQYF.

For this clonotype: No conserved phenylalanine or tryptophan is present at the end of the CDR3, so a read error is the likely explanation. No DNA is shown, since the ends of the CDR3 on it are uncertain; the CDR3 is the one TCRdb lists. The rearrangement joins TRBV29-1 to TRBJ1-2; TRBD1, the D gene given by the table, was not confirmed from the DNA. Germline-derived CDR1 and CDR2 are SQVTM and ANQGSEA. From its first to its last residue, the CDR3 has 12 amino acids. The chain's CDR3 is CSVVQGGDGNTV.

This chain links TRBV13 with TRBJ1-4, with TRBD1 as a possible D gene (5 bases). The ends were cut back, 3 bases at V and 8 bases at J, with 10 bases in the middle. CDR3 length: 13 residues. Germline CDR1 reads PRHDT; CDR2 reads FYEKMQ (reference sequence). CDR3: CASSFGDGEKLFF. The DNA of the CDR3 is TGTGCCAGCAGCTTCGGGGACGGCGAAAAACTGTTTTTT.

This clonotype was counted a few times. The V gene is TRBV7-9, the J gene TRBJ2-7; 8 bases map to TRBD1. V shed 0 bases, J shed 1 base, and the junction held 2 bases outside the gene matches. CDR3 length: 15 amino acids. Germline V gene data show CDR1 as SEHNR and CDR2 as FQNEAQ (reference sequence). The CDR3 DNA sequence: TGTGCCAGCAGCTTAGCGGACAGGGCTTCCTACGAGCAGTACTTC. It translates to CASSLADRASYEQYF.

The rearrangement joins TRBV2 to TRBJ2-4, with TRBD1 matching 9 bases. The J call may be wrong; the DNA end is better matched by TRBJ2-7. The CDR3 runs to 14 residues. Germline CDR1 and CDR2: SNHLY and FYNNEI. CDR3 DNA: TGTGCCAGCGGGGCCGGGACAGGGTTCTACGAGCAGTACTTC. Translating gives CASGAGTGFYEQYF.

This clonotype occurred many times. The V call is TRBV20-1, the J call TRBJ2-7, with TRBD2 identical over 11 bases. The V gene's germline CDR1 is DFQATT and CDR2 SNEGSKA (reference sequence). The CDR3 is 14 residues long. V was clipped by 6 bases and J by 6 bases; unmatched bases: 10. The CDR3: CSAPPLAGVAEQYF. The DNA for the CDR3 is TGCAGTGCACCGCCACTAGCGGGAGTAGCCGAGCAGTACTTC.

The chain couples TRBV10-3 to TRBJ1-1, with D possibly being TRBD1 (6 bases). Germline CDR1 and CDR2: ENHRY and SYGVKD. V was pared by 6 bases and J by 1 base, with 12 bases between. The CDR3 loop spans 14 amino acids. DNA for the CDR3: TGTGCCATCAGAACAGGGCCAGCGAACACTGAAGCTTTCTTT. Amino acids: CAIRTGPANTEAFF.

The chain recombines TRBV14 with TRBJ2-3, with D perhaps matching TRBD1 (6 bases). CDR1 and CDR2 from the germline V gene are SGHDN and FVKESK. The CDR3 totals 16 residues. V gave up 5 bases and J gave up 2 bases, with 17 bases separating them. Written as DNA, the CDR3 is TGTGCCAGCAGCGTCGGGACACCTCTAAACACAGATACGCAGTATTTT. Translated: CASSVGTPLNTDTQYF.

In its sample, this clonotype was seen a few times. J is TRBJ1-5 and V is TRBV4-3; D perhaps matches TRBD1 (5 bases). This CDR3 has 16 residues. The ends were cut back, 0 bases at V and 6 bases at J, with 15 bases in the middle. Germline values: CDR1 LGHNA, CDR2 YSLEER. CDR3 nucleotides: TGCGCCAGCAGCCAAGACGGGCCAGGGAGCGGTCAGCCCCAGCATTTT. This codes for CASSQDGPGSGQPQHF.

This clonotype was observed a few times. This chain links TRBV10-3 with TRBJ2-3; no definite D call. Trimming removed 3 bases from V and 1 base from J, with 20 bases in between. This CDR3 is 18 amino acids long. CDR1 is ENHRY, CDR2 SYGVKD, per germline. The CDR3 spells CAISERATGRSRTDTQYF. CDR3 DNA: TGTGCCATCAGTGAAAGAGCCACGGGCCGGTCTCGCACAGATACGCAGTATTTT.

The CDR3 reads CASNTQGVNSPLHF. Written as DNA, the CDR3 is TGTGCCAGCAACACACAGGGGGTAAATTCACCCCTCCACTTT. The V gene is TRBV28, the J gene TRBJ1-6, with 8 nucleotides matching TRBD1. The junction had 6 bases not matched to a gene; V was cut back by 7 bases and J by 7 bases. This CDR3 has 14 amino acids. The germline gives CDR1 MDHEN, CDR2 SYDVKM.

A note on this clonotype: A clone one base away is much larger, so this may be a read error. The chain carries TRBV20-1 and TRBJ1-2, with D uncertain. Germline CDR1 is DFQATT and CDR2 is SNEGSKA (reference sequence). This CDR3 is built from 11 residues. CDR3 nucleotide sequence: TGCGGTGCTAGAGATTACAGTGGCTACACCTTC. This sequence encodes CGARDYSGYTF.